This T cell receptor (beta chain) appears in the sequencing data of a study of T cells in women clearing cervical HPV infection. Study as a whole: Blood came at first lesion visit for cases, post-clearance for controls. Whole-study results and caveats: Richness differences could reflect unmeasured T-cell content per sample. CIN3+ cases had significantly higher TCR repertoire richness than controls, but evenness did not differ. Cases and controls were distinguished at AUC 0.83 by richness and V genes.

TCRdb's copy holds only in-frame clones and misses some; the assay was immunoSEQ multiplex PCR. The sample includes 36,000 or so clones. V was clipped by 11 bases and J by 3 bases, with 14 bases between them. Per the germline V gene, CDR1 is ENHRY and CDR2 is SYGVKD. This CDR3 is 12 amino acids long. With regard to this clone: Antigen unknown. Read coverage stops 3 residues before the CDR3 terminus; the germline J gene supplies the remainder.

The chain combines TRBV10-3 with TRBJ2-7, with D tentatively TRBD1 (6 bases). Material: blood buffy coat. This sequence was found in a woman aged 18 to 75 with a cervical HPV16 infection that either progressed to CIN3+ or cleared (not recorded which). The CDR3 sequence: CASGGGDYEQYF. Partial CDR3 DNA: TGTGCCTCCGGTGGGGGCGACTACGAG.